This entry lists 18 T cell receptor beta chains sequenced from one sample in a study of T-cell reconstitution after alpha-beta-depleted transplantation in children. Preparation of the TCRbeta library used unique molecular identifiers. TCRdb re-derived calls from the PCR reads in MiXCR, one entry per CDR3 protein. The sample lists 640,000 or so distinct CDR3 sequences, 16% occurring once. The input for sequencing was PBMCs from the stem cell graft donor, taken from the stem cell graft. The receptors stem from a human donor who donated a stem cell graft to a child with acute myeloid leukemia.

This clonotype was detected a few times. This rearrangement joins TRBV15 to TRBJ2-3; no reliable D call. Trimming stripped 1 base from V and 4 bases from J, with 6 bases between. Germline V lookup: CDR1 LNHNV, CDR2 YYDKDF (reference sequence). This CDR3 comprises 13 residues. CDR3 sequence (DNA): TGTGCCACCAGCAGAGCCCCCCCAGATACGCAGTATTTT. Its translation is CATSRAPPDTQYF.

A few counts support this clonotype. The chain couples TRBV24-1 to TRBJ2-7; 8 bases line up with TRBD1. V lost 1 base and J lost 5; bases outside the gene matches: 6. Germline V gives CDR1 KGHDR, CDR2 SFDVKD. There are 15 residues in the CDR3. CDR3 sequence reads: CATSDFAGGKDEQYF. DNA of the CDR3: TGTGCCACCAGTGATTTCGCAGGGGGCAAGGACGAGCAGTACTTC.

V is TRBV4-2 and J is TRBJ2-3; TRBD1 or TRBD2 may be the D gene (5 bases each). Germline CDR1 reads LGHNA; CDR2 reads YNFKEQ. V lost 0 bases to trimming and J lost 6 bases, with 13 bases between them. This CDR3 is 15 amino acids long. CDR3 in amino acids: CASSQETGPGDTQYF. CDR3 sequence (DNA): TGTGCCAGCAGCCAAGAGACGGGGCCGGGGGATACGCAGTATTTT.

This clonotype has a handful of counts. This chain links TRBV6-6 with TRBJ2-1; 10 nucleotides align to TRBD2. V lost 7 bases to trimming and J lost 9 bases; unmatched junction nucleotides: 6. Germline CDR1 reads MNHNY; CDR2 reads SVGAGI (reference sequence). CDR3 length: 13 residues. The CDR3 DNA follows: TGTGCCAGCATTCCGGGACTAGCGAGTGAGCAGTTCTTC. It codes for CASIPGLASEQFF.

J is TRBJ1-4 and V is TRBV7-2; TRBD1 matches 7 bases. Trimming cost V 5 bases and J 2 bases; bases outside gene matches: 8. CDR1 is SGHTA and CDR2 is FQGNSA in the germline V gene. The CDR3 is made up of 16 amino acids. This chain's CDR3 is CASSLGGTVTNEKLFF. Here the CDR3 DNA reads TGTGCCAGCAGCCTCGGGGGGACAGTCACTAATGAAAAACTGTTTTTT.

This clonotype was counted between two and nine times. The CDR3 DNA follows: TGTGCCAGCAGCTTACTTTTAACAGCATCTCTAGATACGCAGTATTTT. Protein sequence: CASSLLLTASLDTQYF. V gene TRBV7-3 combines with J gene TRBJ2-3; no definite D call. The CDR3 runs 16 residues. Germline CDR1 and CDR2: SGHTA and FQGTGA. Trimming stripped 2 bases from V and 5 bases from J, with 17 bases between.

This clonotype was picked up many times. The J gene is TRBJ1-2, the V gene TRBV12-3 or TRBV12-4; 9 bases agree with TRBD1. The junction had 11 bases not matched to a gene; V was cut back by 5 bases and J by 7 bases. The CDR3 is made up of 15 amino acids. The CDR3 region is CASSNRTGEVGGYTF. In nucleotides, the CDR3 is TGTGCCAGCAGTAATCGGACAGGGGAAGTCGGTGGCTACACCTTC.

V gene TRBV20-1 combines with J gene TRBJ2-3; 11 bases align to TRBD2. The CDR3 is 15 residues long. J gave up 3 bases and V 8 bases, and 10 bases lay outside the gene matches. Germline CDR1 is DFQATT and CDR2 is SNEGSKA (reference sequence). CDR3 loop: CSTRVAGGRTDTQYF. CDR3 nucleotides: TGCAGTACAAGGGTAGCGGGGGGGAGGACAGATACGCAGTATTTT.

In its sample, this clonotype was seen many times. V is TRBV7-2 and J is TRBJ2-1, with TRBD1 identical over 7 bases. Germline assignment: CDR1 SGHTA and CDR2 FQGNSA. Trimming at V came to 1 base and at J to 7 bases, leaving 7 bases not matched to a gene. The CDR3 is made up of 15 amino acids. The CDR3 nucleotides read TGTGCCAGCAGCTTAGGAGACAGGGCCGGGAATGAGCAGTTCTTC. As protein: CASSLGDRAGNEQFF.

This rearrangement joins TRBV11-3 to TRBJ2-1; the match to TRBD2 covers 13 bases. Germline V gives CDR1 SGHNT, CDR2 YENEEA. V lost 5 bases and J lost 8; bases outside the gene matches: 9. The CDR3 is 16 residues long. CDR3 coding DNA: TGTGCCAGCAGCCGGAGACTAGCGGGGGGAATTGATGAGCAGTTCTTC. Protein sequence: CASSRRLAGGIDEQFF.

This clonotype was counted between two and nine times. The chain recombines TRBV7-9 with TRBJ1-2; D unresolved. Trimming took 5 bases from V and 1 from J, leaving 14 bases between them. CDR3 length: 15 residues. Germline V CDR1 and CDR2: SEHNR, FQNEAQ (reference sequence). This CDR3 is CASSPRDKINYGYTF. In DNA form, the CDR3 reads TGTGCCAGCAGCCCTCGAGACAAGATTAACTATGGCTACACCTTC.

This clonotype was observed many times. This chain joins TRBV20-1 and TRBJ2-2; the match to TRBD2 covers 9 bases. CDR1 DFQATT and CDR2 SNEGSKA come from the germline V gene (reference sequence). The CDR3 has 14 amino acids. V was clipped by 5 bases and J by 2 bases; unmatched bases: 3. The CDR3 nucleotides read TGCAGTGCTCGCGGGGGGGACAACACCGGGGAGCTGTTTTTT. This encodes CSARGGDNTGELFF.

About this clonotype: A clone one base away is much larger, so this may be a read error. CDR3 residues: CASLGMNTGELIF. The CDR3 DNA reads as TGTGCCAGCCTAGGGATGAACACCGGGGAGCTGATTTTT. The J gene is TRBJ2-2, the V gene TRBV27; a weak D match, TRBD2 (5 bases). The germline V gene has CDR1 MNHEY and CDR2 SMNVEV (reference sequence). The CDR3 has 13 residues.

This clonotype occurred many times. CDR3 loop: CASSFGDGGYEQYF. Written as DNA, the CDR3 is TGTGCCAGCAGCTTCGGGGACGGAGGCTACGAGCAGTACTTC. The chain employs TRBV5-6 and TRBJ2-7; D is possibly TRBD1 or TRBD2 (5 bases each). The CDR3 has 14 residues. CDR1 is SGHDT and CDR2 is YYEEEE in the germline V gene. The V end was cut by 2 bases, the J end by 3 bases, with 12 bases between.

This clonotype was seen many times. The V call is TRBV7-2, the J call TRBJ2-7; no definite D call. With 2 bases removed from V and 7 bases from J, the gap between germline ends came to 12 bases. CDR3 length equals 13 residues. The germline V gene encodes CDR1 SGHTA and CDR2 FQGNSA. The CDR3 loop is CASSLSKVGEQYF. Here the CDR3 DNA reads TGTGCCAGCAGCTTAAGTAAGGTGGGGGAGCAGTACTTC.

This sequence joins TRBV7-2 and TRBJ1-5; 9 nucleotides line up with TRBD1. Trimming cost V 5 bases and J 6 bases; bases outside gene matches: 8. The CDR3 runs to 15 residues. From germline, CDR1 is SGHTA and CDR2 FQGNSA. The CDR3 sequence: CASSPHRGLAQPQHF. The CDR3 bases are TGTGCCAGCAGCCCCCACAGGGGGCTGGCTCAGCCCCAGCATTTT.

The CDR3 bases are TGCAGTGGTCGCCAGGGGCCGGGCTCCTACAATGAGCAGTTCTTC. Translation gives CSGRQGPGSYNEQFF. This chain joins TRBV20-1 and TRBJ2-1; a possible D gene is TRBD1 (6 bases). This CDR3 is built from 15 residues. Per germline, CDR1 DFQATT and CDR2 SNEGSKA (reference sequence). V was pared by 7 bases and J by 0 bases, with 16 bases between.

A note on this clonotype: This sequence may be a read error, since a much larger clone differs from it by one base. V gene TRBV20-1 combines with J gene TRBJ2-5, with 7 bases identical to TRBD2. Germline CDR1 and CDR2: DFQATT and SNEGSKA (reference sequence). This CDR3 has 12 amino acids. CDR3 nucleotide sequence: TGCAGTGCGAGCGGGGAGGGAGAGACCCAGTGCTTC. This encodes CSASGEGETQCF.